The source of this TCR beta chain is a study of pediatric ulcerative colitis. Findings of the study overall: A couple of rectal clonotypes were found only in ulcerative colitis patients, all of them. Compared with controls, ulcerative colitis showed greater blood-rectum clone sharing.

Comment on this clone: Its cognate antigen is unknown.

There are 16 residues in the CDR3. Germline assignment: CDR1 MNHEY and CDR2 SMNVEV (reference sequence). V lost 7 bases and J 6 bases, leaving 24 bases between the germline ends. Sequencing was performed with immunoSEQ multiplex PCR; in TCRdb, only in-frame clones are kept and a portion is missing. The sample shows tens of thousands of clones, 80% to 90% of them seen only once. No immunosuppressive drugs were given to ulcerative colitis patients before diagnostic colonoscopy. The sequence derives from a boy between 10 and 17 years old with severe ulcerative colitis. V gene TRBV27 combines with J gene TRBJ1-1; D remains unclear. Sequenced sample: blood. CDR3 loop: CASIHSGGGVYAEAFF. Written as DNA, the CDR3 is TGTGCCAGCATTCACTCAGGCGGTGGGGTTTACGCTGAAGCTTTCTTT.